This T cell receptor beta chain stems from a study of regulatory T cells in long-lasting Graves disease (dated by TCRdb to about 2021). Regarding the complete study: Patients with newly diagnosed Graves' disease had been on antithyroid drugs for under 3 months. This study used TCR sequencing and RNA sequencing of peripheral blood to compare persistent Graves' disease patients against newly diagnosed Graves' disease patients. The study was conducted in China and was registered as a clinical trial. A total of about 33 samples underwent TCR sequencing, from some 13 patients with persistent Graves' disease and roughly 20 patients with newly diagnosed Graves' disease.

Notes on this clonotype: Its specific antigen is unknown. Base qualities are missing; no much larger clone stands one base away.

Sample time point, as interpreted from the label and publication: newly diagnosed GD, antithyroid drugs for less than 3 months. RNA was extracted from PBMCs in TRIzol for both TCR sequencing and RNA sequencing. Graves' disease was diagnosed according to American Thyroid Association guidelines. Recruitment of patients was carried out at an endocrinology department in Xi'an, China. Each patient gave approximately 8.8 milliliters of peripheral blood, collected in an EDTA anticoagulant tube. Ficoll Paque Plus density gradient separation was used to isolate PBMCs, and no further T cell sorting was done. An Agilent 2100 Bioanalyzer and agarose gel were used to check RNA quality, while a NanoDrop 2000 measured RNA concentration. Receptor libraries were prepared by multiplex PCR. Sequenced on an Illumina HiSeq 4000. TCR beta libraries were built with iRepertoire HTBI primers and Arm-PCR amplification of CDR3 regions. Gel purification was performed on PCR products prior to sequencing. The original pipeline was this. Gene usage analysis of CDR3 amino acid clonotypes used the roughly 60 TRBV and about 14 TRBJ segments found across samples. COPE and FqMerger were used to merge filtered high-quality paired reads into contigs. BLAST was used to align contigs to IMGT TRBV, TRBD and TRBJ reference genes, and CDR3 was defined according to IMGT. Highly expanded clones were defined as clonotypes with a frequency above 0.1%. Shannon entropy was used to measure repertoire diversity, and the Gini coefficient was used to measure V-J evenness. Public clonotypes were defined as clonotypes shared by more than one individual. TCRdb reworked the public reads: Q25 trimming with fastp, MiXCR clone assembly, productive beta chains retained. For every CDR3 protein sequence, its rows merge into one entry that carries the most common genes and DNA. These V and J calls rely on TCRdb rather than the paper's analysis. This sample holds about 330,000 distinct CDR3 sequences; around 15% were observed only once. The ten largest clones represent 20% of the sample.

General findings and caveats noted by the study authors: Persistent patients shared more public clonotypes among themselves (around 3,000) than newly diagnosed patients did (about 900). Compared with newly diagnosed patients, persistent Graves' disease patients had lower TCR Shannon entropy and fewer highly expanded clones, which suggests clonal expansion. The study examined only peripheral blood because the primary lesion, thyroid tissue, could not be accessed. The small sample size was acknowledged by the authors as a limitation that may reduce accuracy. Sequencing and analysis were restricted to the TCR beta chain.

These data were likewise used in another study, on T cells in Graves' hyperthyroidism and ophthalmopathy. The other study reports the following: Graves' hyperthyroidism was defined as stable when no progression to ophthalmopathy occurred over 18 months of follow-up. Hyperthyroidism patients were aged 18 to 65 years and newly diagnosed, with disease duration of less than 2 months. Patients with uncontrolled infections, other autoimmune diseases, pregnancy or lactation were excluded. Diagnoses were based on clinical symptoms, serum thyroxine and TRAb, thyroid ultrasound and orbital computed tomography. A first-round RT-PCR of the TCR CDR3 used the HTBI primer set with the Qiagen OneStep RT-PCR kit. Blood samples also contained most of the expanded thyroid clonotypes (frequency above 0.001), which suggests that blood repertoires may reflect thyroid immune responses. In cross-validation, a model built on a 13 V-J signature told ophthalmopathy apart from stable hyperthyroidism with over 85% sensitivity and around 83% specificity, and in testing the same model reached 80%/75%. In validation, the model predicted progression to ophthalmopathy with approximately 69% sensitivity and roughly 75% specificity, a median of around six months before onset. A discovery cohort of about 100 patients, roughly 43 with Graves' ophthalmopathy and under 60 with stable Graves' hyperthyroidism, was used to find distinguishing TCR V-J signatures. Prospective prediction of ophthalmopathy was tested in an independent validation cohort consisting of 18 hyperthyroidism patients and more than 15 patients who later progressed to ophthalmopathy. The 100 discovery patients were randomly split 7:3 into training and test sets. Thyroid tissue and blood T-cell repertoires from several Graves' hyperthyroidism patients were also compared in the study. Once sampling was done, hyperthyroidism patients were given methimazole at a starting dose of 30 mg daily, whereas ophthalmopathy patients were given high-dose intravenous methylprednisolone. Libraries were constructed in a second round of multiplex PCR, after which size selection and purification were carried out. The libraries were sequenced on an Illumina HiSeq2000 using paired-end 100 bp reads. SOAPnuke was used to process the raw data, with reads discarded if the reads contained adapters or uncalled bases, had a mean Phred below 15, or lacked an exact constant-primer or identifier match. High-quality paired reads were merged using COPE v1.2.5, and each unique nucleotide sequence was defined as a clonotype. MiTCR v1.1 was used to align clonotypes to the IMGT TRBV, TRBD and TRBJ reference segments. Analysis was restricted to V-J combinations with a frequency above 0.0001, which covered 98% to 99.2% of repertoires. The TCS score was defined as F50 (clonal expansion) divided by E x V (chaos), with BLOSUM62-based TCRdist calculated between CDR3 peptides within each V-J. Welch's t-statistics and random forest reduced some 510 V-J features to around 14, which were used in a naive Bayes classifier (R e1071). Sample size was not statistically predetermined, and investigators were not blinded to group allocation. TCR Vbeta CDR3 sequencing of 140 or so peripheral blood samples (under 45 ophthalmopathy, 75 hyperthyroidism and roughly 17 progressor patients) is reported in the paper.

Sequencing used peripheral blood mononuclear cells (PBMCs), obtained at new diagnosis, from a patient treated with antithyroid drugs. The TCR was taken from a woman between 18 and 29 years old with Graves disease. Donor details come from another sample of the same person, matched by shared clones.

The CDR3 has the sequence CASTPQRGGDEQYF. The DNA reads TGTGCCAGCACCCCTCAACGGGGTGGGGACGAGCAGTACTTC. The rearranged segments are TRBV7-9 and TRBJ2-7; a tentative D call is TRBD2 (5 bases match). V is cut by 7 bases and J by 5 bases, and the space between the germline ends is 18 bases. Including cysteine and phenylalanine, the CDR3 has 14 amino acids. Only CDR3 DNA remains: 42 bases, in frame from the first base. The germline V gene (reference sequence) sets CDR1 to SEHNR and CDR2 to FQNEAQ.